In its sample, the clone carrying this T cell receptor beta chain was seen once. V shed 4 bases and J shed 0 bases, with 10 bases lying between them. Per germline, CDR1 SGHTA and CDR2 FQGNSA. The CDR3 covers 15 residues. The sample originates from a study of OX40 agonist ivuxolimab in advanced cancers. Repertoires were generated with immunoSEQ multiplex PCR, while TCRdb's copy carries only in-frame clones and drops some. Seen here are 65,000 to 95,000 clones, around 86% observed once, and the top ten hold 6.2%. The chain couples TRBV7-2 to TRBJ1-3; D is ambiguous. The receptor was isolated from an adult with an advanced solid tumor such as melanoma, head and neck, liver or kidney cancer. Here the sequenced sample was CD4+ or CD8+ T cells sorted from blood, taken in a trial of the OX40 agonist ivuxolimab. In DNA, the CDR3 is TGTGCCAGCAGCTCCGGATGGATCTCTGGAAACACCATATATTTT. This gives the protein CASSSGWISGNTIYF.